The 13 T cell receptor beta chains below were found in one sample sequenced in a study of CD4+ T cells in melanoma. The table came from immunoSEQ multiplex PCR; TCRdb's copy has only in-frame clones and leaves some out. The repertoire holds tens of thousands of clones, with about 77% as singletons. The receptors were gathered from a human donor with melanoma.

In DNA form, the CDR3 reads TGCGCCAGCAGCTTGGAGCTTGGGGACACTGAAGCTTTCTTT. As protein: CASSLELGDTEAFF. The chain joins TRBV5-1 to TRBJ1-1; D is unresolved. Per the germline V gene, CDR1 is SGHRS and CDR2 is YFSETQ. V was shortened by 0 bases and J by 3 bases, with 9 bases between the two germline ends. The CDR3 covers 14 residues.

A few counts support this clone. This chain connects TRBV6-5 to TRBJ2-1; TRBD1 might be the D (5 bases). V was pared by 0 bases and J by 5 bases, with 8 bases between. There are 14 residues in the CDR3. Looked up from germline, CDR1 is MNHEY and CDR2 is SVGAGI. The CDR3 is CASSYSARDNEQFF. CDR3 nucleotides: TGTGCCAGCAGTTACTCGGCCAGGGACAATGAGCAGTTCTTC.

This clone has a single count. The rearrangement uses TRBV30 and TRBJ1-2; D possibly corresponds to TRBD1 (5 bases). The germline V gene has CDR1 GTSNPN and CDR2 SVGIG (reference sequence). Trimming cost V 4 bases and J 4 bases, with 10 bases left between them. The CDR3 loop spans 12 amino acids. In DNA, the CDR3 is TGTGCCTGGAATGAACAGGCCTATGGCTACACCTTC. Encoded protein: CAWNEQAYGYTF.

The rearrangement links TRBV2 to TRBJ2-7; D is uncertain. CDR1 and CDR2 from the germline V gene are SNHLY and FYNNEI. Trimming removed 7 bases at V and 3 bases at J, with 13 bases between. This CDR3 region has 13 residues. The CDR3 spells CASTNGPLYEQYF. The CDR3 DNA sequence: TGTGCCAGCACTAATGGCCCCCTCTACGAGCAGTACTTC.

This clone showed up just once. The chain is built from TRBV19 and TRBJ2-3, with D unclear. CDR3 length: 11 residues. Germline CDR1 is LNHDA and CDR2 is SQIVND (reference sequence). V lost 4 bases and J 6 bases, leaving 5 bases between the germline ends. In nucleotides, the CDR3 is TGTGCCAGTAGTAGCTCGGATACGCAGTATTTT. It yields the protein CASSSSDTQYF.

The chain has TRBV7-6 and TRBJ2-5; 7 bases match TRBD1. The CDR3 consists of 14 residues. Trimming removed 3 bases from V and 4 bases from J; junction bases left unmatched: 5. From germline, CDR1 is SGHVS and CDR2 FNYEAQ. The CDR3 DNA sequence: TGTGCCAGCAGCTTTACAGGGGACCCAGAGACCCAGTACTTC. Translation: CASSFTGDPETQYF.

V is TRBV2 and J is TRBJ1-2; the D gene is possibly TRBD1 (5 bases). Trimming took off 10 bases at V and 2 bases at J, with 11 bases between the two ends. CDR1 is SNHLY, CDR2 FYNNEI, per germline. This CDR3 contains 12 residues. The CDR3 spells CAIGWGNYGYTF. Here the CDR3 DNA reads TGTGCCATCGGTTGGGGGAACTATGGCTACACCTTC.

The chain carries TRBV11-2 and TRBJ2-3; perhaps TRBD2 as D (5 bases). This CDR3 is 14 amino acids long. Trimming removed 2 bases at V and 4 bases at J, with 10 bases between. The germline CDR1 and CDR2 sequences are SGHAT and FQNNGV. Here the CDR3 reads CASSLRLASDTQYF. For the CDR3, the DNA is TGTGCCAGCAGCTTAAGGCTAGCCTCAGATACGCAGTATTTT.

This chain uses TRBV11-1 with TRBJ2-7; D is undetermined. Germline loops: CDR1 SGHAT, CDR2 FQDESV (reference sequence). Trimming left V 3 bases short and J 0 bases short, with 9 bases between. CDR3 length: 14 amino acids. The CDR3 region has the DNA TGTGCCAGCAGCTTTTTTCGTAGCTCCTACGAGCAGTACTTC. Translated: CASSFFRSSYEQYF.

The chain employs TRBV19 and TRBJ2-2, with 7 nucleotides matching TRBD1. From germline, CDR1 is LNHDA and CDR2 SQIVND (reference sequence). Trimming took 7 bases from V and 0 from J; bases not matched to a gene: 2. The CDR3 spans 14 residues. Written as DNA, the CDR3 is TGTGCCAGTAAGACAGGGACGAACACCGGGGAGCTGTTTTTT. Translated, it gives CASKTGTNTGELFF.

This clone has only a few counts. The CDR3 sequence: CASGRGLSNQPQHF. The CDR3 nucleotides read TGTGCCAGCGGCAGGGGCTTGAGCAATCAGCCCCAGCATTTT. The V and J genes are TRBV2 and TRBJ1-5; maybe TRBD1 (6 bases). Germline CDR1 reads SNHLY; CDR2 reads FYNNEI. The CDR3 runs 14 residues. With 8 bases removed from V and 1 base from J, the gap between germline ends came to 12 bases.

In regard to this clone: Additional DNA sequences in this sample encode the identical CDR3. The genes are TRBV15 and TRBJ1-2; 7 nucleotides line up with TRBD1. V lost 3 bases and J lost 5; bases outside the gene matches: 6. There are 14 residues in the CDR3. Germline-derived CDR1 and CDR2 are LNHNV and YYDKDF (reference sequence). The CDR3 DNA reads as TGTGCCACCAGCAGGCCGACAGGGAATTATGGCTACACCTTC. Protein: CATSRPTGNYGYTF. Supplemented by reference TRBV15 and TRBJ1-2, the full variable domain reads DAMVIQNPRYQVTQFGKPVTLSCSQTLNHNVMYWYQQKSSQAPKLLFHYYDKDFNNEADTPDNFQSRRPNTSFCFLDIRSPGLGDTAMYLCATSRPTGNYGYTFGSGTRLTVV.

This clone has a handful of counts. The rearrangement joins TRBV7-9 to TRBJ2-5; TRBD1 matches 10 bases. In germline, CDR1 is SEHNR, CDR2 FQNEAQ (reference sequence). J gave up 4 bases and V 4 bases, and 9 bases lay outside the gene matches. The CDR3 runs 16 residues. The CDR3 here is CASSSNPGDRGETQYF. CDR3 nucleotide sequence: TGTGCCAGCAGCTCAAACCCCGGGGACAGGGGAGAGACCCAGTACTTC.